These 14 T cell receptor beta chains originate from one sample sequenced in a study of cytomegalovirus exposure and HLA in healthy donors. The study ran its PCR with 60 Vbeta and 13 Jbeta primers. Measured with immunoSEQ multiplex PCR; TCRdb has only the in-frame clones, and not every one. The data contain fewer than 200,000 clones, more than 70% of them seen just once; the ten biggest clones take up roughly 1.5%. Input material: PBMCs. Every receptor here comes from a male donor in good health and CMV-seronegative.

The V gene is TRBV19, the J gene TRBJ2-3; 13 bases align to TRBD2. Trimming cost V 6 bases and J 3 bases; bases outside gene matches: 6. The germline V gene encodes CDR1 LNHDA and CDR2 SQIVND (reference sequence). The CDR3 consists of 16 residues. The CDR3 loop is CASSRGLAGETDTQYF. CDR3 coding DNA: TGTGCCAGTAGCCGCGGACTAGCGGGGGAAACAGATACGCAGTATTTT.

The CDR3 DNA reads as TGTGCCAGCCTAGGTGCCTACAATGAGCAGTTCTTC. Its translation: CASLGAYNEQFF. V gene TRBV6-5 combines with J gene TRBJ2-1; D is unresolved. From germline, CDR1 is MNHEY and CDR2 SVGAGI. CDR3 size: 12 residues. Between the trimmed V and J ends, which lost 8 bases and 2 bases, there was a span of 7 bases.

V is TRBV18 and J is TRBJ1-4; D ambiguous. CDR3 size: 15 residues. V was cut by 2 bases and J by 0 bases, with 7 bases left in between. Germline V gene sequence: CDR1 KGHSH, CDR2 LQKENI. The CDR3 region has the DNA TGTGCCAGCTCACCAGTGACAACAACTAATGAAAAACTGTTTTTT. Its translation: CASSPVTTTNEKLFF.

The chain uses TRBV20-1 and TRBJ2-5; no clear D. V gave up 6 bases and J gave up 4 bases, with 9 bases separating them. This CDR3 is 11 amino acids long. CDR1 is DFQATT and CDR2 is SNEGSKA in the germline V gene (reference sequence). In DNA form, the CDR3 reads TGCAGTGCGCTGATCGGAGAGACCCAGTACTTC. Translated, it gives CSALIGETQYF.

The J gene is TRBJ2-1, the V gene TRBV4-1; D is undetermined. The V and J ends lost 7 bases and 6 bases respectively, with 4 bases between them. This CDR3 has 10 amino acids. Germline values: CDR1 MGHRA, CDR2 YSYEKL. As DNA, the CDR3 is TGCGCCAGCACCTCCAATGAGCAGTTCTTC. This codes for CASTSNEQFF.

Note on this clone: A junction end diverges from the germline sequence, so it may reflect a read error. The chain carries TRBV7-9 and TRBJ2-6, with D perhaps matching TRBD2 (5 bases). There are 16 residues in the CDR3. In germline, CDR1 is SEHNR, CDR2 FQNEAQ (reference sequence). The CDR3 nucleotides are TGTTCCAGCAGCTCCCACGAGGGCCTTGGGGCCAACGTCCTGACTTTC. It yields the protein CSSSSHEGLGANVLTF.

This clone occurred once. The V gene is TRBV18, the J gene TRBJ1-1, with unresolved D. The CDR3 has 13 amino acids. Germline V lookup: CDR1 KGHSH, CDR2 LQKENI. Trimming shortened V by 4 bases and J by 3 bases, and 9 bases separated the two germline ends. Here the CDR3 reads CASSRSGYTEAFF. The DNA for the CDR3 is TGTGCCAGCTCACGTTCGGGATACACTGAAGCTTTCTTT.

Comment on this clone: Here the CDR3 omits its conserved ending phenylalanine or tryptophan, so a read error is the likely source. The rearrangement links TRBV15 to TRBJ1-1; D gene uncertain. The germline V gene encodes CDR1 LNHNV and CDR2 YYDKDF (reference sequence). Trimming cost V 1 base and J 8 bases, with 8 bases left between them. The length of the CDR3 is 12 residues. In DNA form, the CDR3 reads TGTGCCACCAGCAGAGTAGTAACCGAAGCTTTCCTT. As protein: CATSRVVTEAFL.

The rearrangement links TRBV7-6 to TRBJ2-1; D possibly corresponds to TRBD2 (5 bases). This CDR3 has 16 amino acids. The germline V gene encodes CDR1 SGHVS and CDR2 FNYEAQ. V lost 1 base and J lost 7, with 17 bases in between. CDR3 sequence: CASSLGRLLTGNEQFF. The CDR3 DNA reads TGTGCCAGCAGCTTAGGTCGCCTTCTTACGGGAAATGAGCAGTTCTTC.

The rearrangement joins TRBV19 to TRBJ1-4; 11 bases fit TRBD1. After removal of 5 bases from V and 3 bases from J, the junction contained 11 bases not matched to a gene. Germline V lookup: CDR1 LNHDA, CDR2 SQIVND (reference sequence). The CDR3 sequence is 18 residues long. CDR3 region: CASSAEGQGALANEKLFF. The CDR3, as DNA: TGTGCCAGTAGTGCCGAAGGACAGGGGGCGCTTGCTAATGAAAAACTGTTTTTT.

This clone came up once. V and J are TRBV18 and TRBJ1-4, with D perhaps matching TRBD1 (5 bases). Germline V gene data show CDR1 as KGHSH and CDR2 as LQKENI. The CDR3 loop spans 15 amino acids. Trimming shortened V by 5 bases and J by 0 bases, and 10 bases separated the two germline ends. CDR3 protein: CASSGGSTTNEKLFF. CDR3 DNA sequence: TGTGCCAGCTCAGGGGGGTCGACAACTAATGAAAAACTGTTTTTT.

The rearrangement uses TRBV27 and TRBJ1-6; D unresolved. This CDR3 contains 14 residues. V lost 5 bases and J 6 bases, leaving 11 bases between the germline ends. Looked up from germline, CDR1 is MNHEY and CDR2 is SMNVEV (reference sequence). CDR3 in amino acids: CASSPAQVNSPLHF. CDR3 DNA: TGTGCCAGCAGTCCCGCCCAGGTTAATTCACCCCTCCACTTT.

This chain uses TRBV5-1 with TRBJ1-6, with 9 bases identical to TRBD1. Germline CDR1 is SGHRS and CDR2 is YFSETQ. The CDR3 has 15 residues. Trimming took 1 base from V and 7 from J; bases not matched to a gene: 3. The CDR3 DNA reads TGCGCCAGCAGCTTGAGGACAGGGGCCAATTCACCCCTCCACTTT. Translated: CASSLRTGANSPLHF.

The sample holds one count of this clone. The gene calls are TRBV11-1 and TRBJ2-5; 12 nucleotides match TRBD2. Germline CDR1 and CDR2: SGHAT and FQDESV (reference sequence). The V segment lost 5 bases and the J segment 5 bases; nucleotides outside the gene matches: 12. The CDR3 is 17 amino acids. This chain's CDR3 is CASSHGGLTSGGETQYF. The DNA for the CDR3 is TGTGCCAGCAGCCACGGTGGGCTGACTAGCGGGGGCGAGACCCAGTACTTC.